Listed below are T cell receptor beta chains from one sample, sequenced in a study of early T cells in non-severe SARS-CoV-2 infection. Each CDR3 protein is one row after TCRdb ran MiXCR on the 5' RACE reads. Seen here are tens of thousands of distinct CDR3 sequences, roughly an eighth observed once, and the top ten hold roughly 6%. The source was whole blood, collected at baseline. The receptor set was obtained from an adult who was a healthcare worker with PCR-confirmed SARS-CoV-2 infection or an uninfected control (not recorded which). Each CDR3 is given with its conserved first and last residue. Each record gives: V gene, D gene, CDR3 protein. D genes are given only for firm matches.

TRBV7-6 TRBD2 CASSQRGGTDTQYF
TRBV7-9 TRBD2 CASSPPFRLAGRSNEQFF
TRBV13 TRBD2 CASRSSGPNTDTQYF
TRBV11-2 TRBD2 CASCCGGLAGELFF
TRBV12-3/TRBV12-4 . CASSPAGQRQETQYF
TRBV13 . CASSLRPGGTNEQFF
TRBV6-1 TRBD1 CASLMDRVNTEAFF
TRBV11-2 . CASSPRQKTYNEQFF
TRBV25-1 . CASSEFPGPYNEQFF
TRBV7-2 . CASSLQRETQYF
TRBV20-1 . CSARPSGQNYGYTF
TRBV6-2/TRBV6-3 . CASSYSRGTEAFF
TRBV29-1 . CSVFNGEQYF